This T cell receptor (beta chain) was recovered during a study of T cell repertoires in cytomegalovirus infection. For the study at large: Public TCR beta signature analysis indicated the presence of both CMV infection and matching HLA type. Study-level results: Individuals carrying CMV plus the relevant HLA were identified by cumulative frequency of public TCR beta families. In two of eight donors, the top clonotype was HLA-C-restricted CMV-specific.

In its sample, this clonotype was seen many times. What it recognizes is unknown. Per the germline V gene, CDR1 is SGHTA and CDR2 is FQGNSA. The CDR3 has 17 residues. Trimming took 1 base from V and 6 from J; bases not matched to a gene: 7. TCRdb redid the calling of the reads with MiXCR, one entry per CDR3 protein. In the table there are around 450,000 distinct CDR3 sequences, 25% to 40% of which are singletons. The chain is built from TRBV7-2 and TRBJ2-3, with TRBD2 matching 13 bases. Specimen: PBMCs. This clonotype originated in a human donor in good health (CMV status not recorded). Some clones in this sample may be carry-over from other donors' samples. CDR3 in amino acids: CASSLEGTSGVWDTQYF. The CDR3 region has the DNA TGTGCCAGCAGCTTAGAGGGGACTAGCGGGGTTTGGGATACGCAGTATTTT. The full variable domain, in which reference TRBV7-2 and TRBJ2-3 provide the parts outside the CDR3, is GAGVSQSPSNKVTEKGKDVELRCDPISGHTALYWYRQSLGQGLEFLIYFQGNSAPDKSGLPSDRFSAERTGGSVSTLTIQRTQQEDSAVYLCASSLEGTSGVWDTQYFGPGTRLTVL.